The 12 T cell receptor beta chains given below trace back to one sample, sequenced in a study of cytomegalovirus exposure and HLA in healthy donors (TCRdb year 2017). Library method: the immunoSEQ multiplex PCR assay. For the multiplex PCR, a mixture combining 60 forward primers for TCR Vbeta segments and 13 reverse primers for TCR Jbeta segments was used. Held by TCRdb, this immuneACCESS table contains in-frame sequences only and omits some clones. Under half of the omission traces to an unresolved V gene where checked; the cause of the rest is unknown. The sample contains 210,000 or so clones, under 90% of them found a single time. The top ten constitute 1.3% of the sample. The sample taken for sequencing was PBMCs. These receptors were collected from a human donor in good health.

The chain carries TRBV7-9 and TRBJ2-1; maybe TRBD2 (7 bases). The CDR3 is 15 residues long. Trimming left V 7 bases short and J 7 bases short, with 20 bases between. CDR1 and CDR2 from the germline V gene are SEHNR and FQNEAQ (reference sequence). Written as DNA, the CDR3 is TGTGCCAGCACCGAGGGGGGAGGGCCCATGAATGAGCAGTTCTTC. Translating gives CASTEGGGPMNEQFF.

This sequence joins TRBV7-2 and TRBJ2-3; TRBD2 agrees at 15 bases. The junction had 10 bases not matched to a gene; V was cut back by 5 bases and J by 4 bases. The CDR3 is 18 amino acids. Germline assignment: CDR1 SGHTA and CDR2 FQGNSA. The CDR3 here is CASSLRTSGRGWADTQYF. CDR3 in DNA: TGTGCCAGCAGCCTACGGACTAGCGGGAGGGGGTGGGCAGATACGCAGTATTTT.

J is TRBJ2-7 and V is TRBV6-5, with D possibly TRBD1 on 6 matching bases. The CDR3 is made up of 13 amino acids. Deletions cut 4 bases from V and 4 bases from J, with 11 bases between. The germline CDR1 and CDR2 sequences are MNHEY and SVGAGI. CDR3 sequence reads: CASSSDSFYEQYF. The CDR3 DNA follows: TGTGCCAGCAGTTCGGACAGTTTTTACGAGCAGTACTTC.

This sequence joins TRBV18 and TRBJ2-1; a possible D gene is TRBD2 (6 bases). The CDR3 is 16 amino acids. The V gene's germline CDR1 is KGHSH and CDR2 LQKENI. Trimming stripped 0 bases from V and 0 bases from J, with 9 bases between. The CDR3 loop reads CASSPPSGSSYNEQFF. The CDR3 DNA sequence: TGTGCCAGCTCACCACCGTCCGGGAGCTCCTACAATGAGCAGTTCTTC.

This clone was observed a single time. The gene calls are TRBV18 and TRBJ2-5; D remains unclear. The V end lost 4 bases, the J end lost 1 base, and 13 bases lay between the germline ends. CDR3 length: 15 amino acids. CDR1 is KGHSH, CDR2 LQKENI, per germline. The CDR3 nucleotides are TGTGCCAGCTCACGAGCAGGCCAGGCCCAAGAGACCCAGTACTTC. Protein: CASSRAGQAQETQYF.

On this clone itself: Germline is not matched at one junction end, which may reflect a read error. This sequence joins TRBV29-1 and TRBJ2-2; TRBD2 matches 7 bases. The germline V gene encodes CDR1 SQVTM and CDR2 ANQGSEA. The CDR3 totals 13 residues. The CDR3 DNA reads as TGCAGCGTTGTCGGGGGGAACACCGGGGAGCTGGTTTTT. It is translated as CSVVGGNTGELVF.

J is TRBJ2-7 and V is TRBV11-2, with 14 positions matching TRBD2. V gave up 5 bases and J gave up 6 bases; unmatched junction bases: 6. This CDR3 comprises 15 residues. From germline, CDR1 is SGHAT and CDR2 FQNNGV. The CDR3 region has the DNA TGTGCCAGCAGCGCGGGACTAGCGGGAGTAAGCGAGCAGTACTTC. Amino acid sequence: CASSAGLAGVSEQYF.

The genes are TRBV27 and TRBJ1-2; 7 bases align to TRBD1. J lost 4 bases, V lost 6 bases, and 8 bases had no gene match. From germline, CDR1 is MNHEY and CDR2 SMNVEV (reference sequence). CDR3 length: 14 residues. CDR3 loop: CASSSSGTAYGYTF. CDR3 in DNA: TGTGCCAGCAGCTCTTCCGGGACAGCCTATGGCTACACCTTC.

V and J are TRBV5-1 and TRBJ1-6; possibly TRBD1 for D (5 bases). Germline values: CDR1 SGHRS, CDR2 YFSETQ. This CDR3 has 15 amino acids. Trimming left V 2 bases short and J 4 bases short, with 10 bases between. CDR3 in amino acids: CASSFRQGYNSPLHF. CDR3 DNA sequence: TGCGCCAGCAGCTTTCGGCAGGGATATAATTCACCCCTCCACTTT.

This clone was picked up a small number of times. Different DNA sequences within this sample yield the same CDR3. The chain uses TRBV29-1 and TRBJ1-2; 11 bases are a match to TRBD1. CDR3 length equals 19 residues. In germline, CDR1 is SQVTM, CDR2 ANQGSEA. V shed 5 bases, J shed 7 bases, and the junction held 24 bases outside the gene matches. CDR3 nucleotide sequence: TGCAGCGTTAAAGGTGTGCCCGATCAGACTGGACAGGGGGCGCTTGGCTACACCTTC. This gives the protein CSVKGVPDQTGQGALGYTF.

The chain has TRBV6-4 and TRBJ2-7; 8 bases align to TRBD1. With V trimmed by 10 bases and J by 3 bases, 8 bases remained unmatched. The CDR3 is 13 amino acids. CDR1 and CDR2 (germline): MRHNA, SNTAGT. The CDR3 nucleotides are TGTGCCACCGGGGGACAGGTCCTCTACGAGCAGTACTTC. Its protein is CATGGQVLYEQYF.

This clone was observed a few times. The chain combines TRBV5-4 with TRBJ1-2; D is possibly TRBD1 (5 bases). V was pared by 1 base and J by 6 bases, with 10 bases between. The CDR3 runs to 13 residues. CDR1 SGHNT and CDR2 YYREEE come from the germline V gene (reference sequence). For the CDR3, the DNA is TGTGCCAGCAGCTTGACCCCGGGGGATGGCTACACCTTC. This sequence encodes CASSLTPGDGYTF.